The 27 T cell receptor beta chains below come from one sample, sequenced in a study of blood T cell repertoires in COVID-19. The method was immunoSEQ multiplex PCR; TCRdb's version includes in-frame clones alone and lacks a portion of them. The sample has around 120,000 clones; more than 75% are singletons. What was sequenced was peripheral blood. The source of these receptors is a human donor in a cohort sampled during active COVID-19.

The chain joins TRBV7-6 to TRBJ2-7, with D possibly TRBD1 on 5 matching bases. The CDR3 sequence is 13 residues long. In germline, CDR1 is SGHVS, CDR2 FNYEAQ. V lost 4 bases and J 3 bases, leaving 10 bases between the germline ends. The CDR3 protein is CASSSTQGYEQYF. In DNA form, the CDR3 reads TGTGCCAGCAGCTCAACCCAGGGCTACGAGCAGTACTTC.

The chain links TRBV6-5 to TRBJ1-2; D is unresolved. The germline CDR1 and CDR2 sequences are MNHEY and SVGAGI. This CDR3 region has 13 residues. The V end was cut by 8 bases, the J end by 1 base, with 11 bases between. The DNA for the CDR3 is TGTGCCAGCGGTAGGGCGGGTAACTATGGCTACACCTTC. This sequence encodes CASGRAGNYGYTF.

The V call is TRBV10-1, the J call TRBJ2-1, with TRBD1 identical over 9 bases. Germline CDR1 is WNHNN and CDR2 is SYGVQD (reference sequence). This CDR3 region has 16 residues. V shed 1 base, J shed 4 bases, and the junction held 5 bases outside the gene matches. This CDR3 reads CASSELQGAGYNEQFF. The CDR3 nucleotides are TGCGCCAGCAGTGAGTTACAGGGGGCAGGTTACAATGAGCAGTTCTTC.

The chain employs TRBV6-2 or TRBV6-3 and TRBJ1-1; no clear D gene. The V gene lost 2 bases and the J gene lost 0 bases, with 7 bases spanning the gap. From germline, CDR1 is MNHEY and CDR2 SVGEGT. The CDR3 runs to 14 residues. CDR3 in DNA: TGTGCCAGCAGTTACGAGGTGGTGAACACTGAAGCTTTCTTT. Its protein product is CASSYEVVNTEAFF.

The V call is TRBV29-1, the J call TRBJ1-2; D uncertain. CDR1 SQVTM and CDR2 ANQGSEA come from the germline V gene. There are 14 residues in the CDR3. V lost 2 bases and J 3 bases, leaving 13 bases between the germline ends. CDR3 DNA: TGCAGCGTTGAAACCGGTGGGCTGGACTATGGCTACACCTTC. Amino acids: CSVETGGLDYGYTF.

V usage is TRBV5-5 and J usage is TRBJ2-7, with 7 bases identical to TRBD2. Germline V CDR1 and CDR2: SGHKS, YYEKEE (reference sequence). V trimming: 0 bases; J trimming: 1 base; junction bases outside the gene matches: 4. The CDR3 loop spans 15 amino acids. CDR3 DNA sequence: TGTGCCAGCAGCTTGGACCTAGCGGTTTCCTACGAGCAGTACTTC. As protein: CASSLDLAVSYEQYF.

The chain joins TRBV4-1 to TRBJ2-2; 7 bases are a match to TRBD2. Germline V gene data show CDR1 as MGHRA and CDR2 as YSYEKL. CDR3 size: 15 residues. V dropped 4 bases and J dropped 4; count of bases not matched to a gene: 6. This chain's CDR3 is CASSRETSFTGELFF. The CDR3 region has the DNA TGCGCCAGCAGCCGGGAGACTAGCTTCACCGGGGAGCTGTTTTTT.

The chain links TRBV4-2 to TRBJ1-2; no clear D. CDR3 size: 16 residues. The germline gives CDR1 LGHNA, CDR2 YNFKEQ. With 4 bases removed from V and 3 bases from J, the gap between germline ends came to 18 bases. The CDR3 loop reads CASSPEFRVGDYGYTF. Written as DNA, the CDR3 is TGTGCCAGCAGCCCCGAATTCCGGGTGGGAGACTATGGCTACACCTTC.

The chain employs TRBV18 and TRBJ1-2; 7 bases are shared with TRBD1. J was trimmed by 4 bases and V by 3 bases; bases with no gene match: 8. Germline-derived CDR1 and CDR2 are KGHSH and LQKENI. This CDR3 has 15 amino acids. CDR3 DNA sequence: TGTGCCAGCTCACCGGAATACAGGGGTAGCTATGGCTACACCTTC. It codes for CASSPEYRGSYGYTF.

V is TRBV7-2 and J is TRBJ2-7; TRBD2 is a possible D gene (5 bases). CDR1 SGHTA and CDR2 FQGNSA come from the germline V gene. The CDR3 loop spans 13 amino acids. V lost 4 bases, J lost 0 bases, and 7 bases lay in between. CDR3 loop: CASSWEHSYEQYF. The CDR3 nucleotides read TGTGCCAGCAGCTGGGAGCACTCCTACGAGCAGTACTTC.

This clone came up a few times. This chain links TRBV5-1 with TRBJ2-4; 7 bases line up with TRBD2. Trimming removed 3 bases from V and 1 base from J; junction bases left unmatched: 16. Per the germline V gene, CDR1 is SGHRS and CDR2 is YFSETQ. This CDR3 has 19 amino acids. The CDR3 coding sequence is TGCGCCAGCAGCTATGAGGCCAGCGGGACCCTTCTGGCCAAAAACATTCAGTACTTC. Protein: CASSYEASGTLLAKNIQYF.

J is TRBJ2-1 and V is TRBV7-9, with 11 bases aligning to TRBD2. The germline V gene has CDR1 SEHNR and CDR2 FQNEAQ (reference sequence). CDR3 length: 16 residues. Trimming cost V 4 bases and J 3 bases; bases outside gene matches: 5. The CDR3, as DNA: TGTGCCAGCAGCTGGGGACTAGCGGATAACTACAATGAGCAGTTCTTC. Amino acid sequence: CASSWGLADNYNEQFF.

V and J are TRBV28 and TRBJ2-6; D is unclear. This CDR3 is 13 amino acids long. Trimming removed 6 bases from V and 0 bases from J, with 3 bases in between. CDR1 is MDHEN, CDR2 SYDVKM, per germline. CDR3 amino acids: CASRRSGANVLTF. DNA of the CDR3: TGTGCCAGCAGGCGCTCTGGGGCCAACGTCCTGACTTTC.

V gene TRBV7-3 combines with J gene TRBJ2-3; unclear D gene. Trimming took off 5 bases at V and 2 bases at J, with 8 bases between the two ends. This CDR3 contains 13 residues. CDR1 is SGHTA, CDR2 FQGTGA, per germline. The CDR3 bases are TGTGCCAGCAGCGCCGCGCTCACAGATACGCAGTATTTT. Residues: CASSAALTDTQYF.

V gene TRBV19 combines with J gene TRBJ2-7; 11 bases match TRBD1. CDR3 length equals 13 residues. J lost 1 base, V lost 10 bases, and 3 bases had no gene match. Per germline, CDR1 LNHDA and CDR2 SQIVND (reference sequence). CDR3 coding DNA: TGTGCCACCCGGGACAGGGGGTCCTACGAGCAGTACTTC. This sequence encodes CATRDRGSYEQYF.

The chain uses TRBV30 and TRBJ2-7, with 8 bases that match TRBD1. This CDR3 region has 14 residues. CDR1 is GTSNPN and CDR2 is SVGIG in the germline V gene (reference sequence). V gave up 4 bases and J gave up 2 bases; unmatched junction bases: 7. The CDR3 nucleotides read TGTGCCTGGAATCGGGACAGGTGGACCTACGAGCAGTACTTC. This translates into CAWNRDRWTYEQYF. The full variable domain, rest sourced from reference TRBV30 and TRBJ2-7, is SQTIHQWPATLVQPVGSPLSLECTVEGTSNPNLYWYRQAAGRGLQLLFYSVGIGQISSEVPQNLSASRPQDRQFILSSKKLLLSDSGFYLCAWNRDRWTYEQYFGPGTRLTVT.

V is TRBV6-5 and J is TRBJ1-1; 7 bases fit TRBD1. CDR1 and CDR2 from the germline V gene are MNHEY and SVGAGI. This CDR3 spans 13 amino acids. Trimming cost V 8 bases and J 3 bases; bases outside gene matches: 6. CDR3 DNA: TGTGCCAGCGGACAACAGGGGTACACTGAAGCTTTCTTT. Translating it yields CASGQQGYTEAFF.

The rearrangement uses TRBV5-5 and TRBJ1-2; D may be TRBD1 (6 bases). The germline V gene has CDR1 SGHKS and CDR2 YYEKEE (reference sequence). This CDR3 has 14 amino acids. V gave up 0 bases and J gave up 8 bases, with 14 bases separating them. The CDR3 spells CASSLDGRGTGYTF. For the CDR3, the DNA is TGTGCCAGCAGCTTGGACGGCAGGGGTACAGGCTACACCTTC.

This rearrangement joins TRBV24-1 to TRBJ2-1; 11 bases are a match to TRBD1. The CDR3 totals 14 residues. V lost 3 bases to trimming and J lost 8 bases; unmatched junction nucleotides: 2. Germline CDR1 KGHDR, CDR2 SFDVKD. CDR3 amino acids: CATSDRDRGYEQFF. The DNA for the CDR3 is TGTGCCACCAGTGATCGGGACAGGGGGTATGAGCAGTTCTTC.

This clone was found a few times. The chain has TRBV5-1 and TRBJ1-1; unclear D gene. CDR1 is SGHRS and CDR2 is YFSETQ in the germline V gene. This CDR3 has 14 amino acids. V dropped 5 bases and J dropped 1 base, with 12 bases sitting between them. The CDR3 protein is CASSQFEGNTEAFF. The CDR3 DNA sequence: TGCGCCAGCAGTCAATTTGAGGGGAACACTGAAGCTTTCTTT.

The CDR3 loop is CASSLTSGRTYEQYF. As DNA, the CDR3 is TGTGCCAGCAGCCTAACTAGCGGGAGGACCTACGAGCAGTACTTC. V and J are TRBV7-2 and TRBJ2-7, with TRBD2 matching 12 bases. Germline V gene sequence: CDR1 SGHTA, CDR2 FQGNSA. The CDR3 consists of 15 residues. V was pared by 5 bases and J by 2 bases, with 4 bases of the junction left unmatched.

The chain joins TRBV28 to TRBJ2-1, with D possibly matching TRBD1 (6 bases). V was cut by 5 bases and J by 2 bases, with 10 bases left in between. Looked up from germline, CDR1 is MDHEN and CDR2 is SYDVKM. The CDR3 is 14 residues long. The CDR3 DNA follows: TGTGCCAGCAGTACAGGGTTGCCCTACAATGAGCAGTTCTTC. Residues: CASSTGLPYNEQFF. Complete variable domain (other parts from reference TRBV28 and TRBJ2-1): DVKVTQSSRYLVKRTGEKVFLECVQDMDHENMFWYRQDPGLGLRLIYFSYDVKMKEKGDIPEGYSVSREKKERFSLILESASTNQTSMYLCASSTGLPYNEQFFGPGTRLTVL.

J is TRBJ2-1 and V is TRBV19; 9 bases fit TRBD2. Germline V CDR1 and CDR2: LNHDA, SQIVND (reference sequence). This CDR3 comprises 17 residues. The CDR3 loop is CATRIGAGTSMNNEQFF. In nucleotides, the CDR3 is TGTGCTACAAGAATTGGGGCCGGGACTAGCATGAACAATGAGCAGTTCTTC.

This clone was counted a single time. One end of the junction is discordant with germline, which a read error may explain. The chain combines TRBV4-1 with TRBJ2-1; 9 bases are shared with TRBD2. The CDR3 contains 16 residues. Germline loops: CDR1 MGHRA, CDR2 YSYEKL. The CDR3 loop is CASSEEMRGGQNEQFF. The DNA for the CDR3 is TGCGCCAGCAGCGAAGAAATGCGGGGGGGGCAAAATGAGCAGTTCTTC.

The chain uses TRBV30 and TRBJ1-3; TRBD1 is a possible D gene (5 bases). The CDR3 consists of 13 residues. With 3 bases removed from V and 0 bases from J, the gap between germline ends came to 6 bases. Germline V gene data show CDR1 as GTSNPN and CDR2 as SVGIG (reference sequence). As DNA, the CDR3 is TGTGCCTGGAGACAGGTCTCTGGAAACACCATATATTTT. This sequence encodes CAWRQVSGNTIYF.

This clone has just a few counts. The chain employs TRBV3-1 (or the pseudogene TRBV3-2) and TRBJ2-6; D is ambiguous. CDR1 is LGHDT, CDR2 YNNKEL, per germline (reference sequence). V was pared by 4 bases and J by 1 base, with 11 bases between. The CDR3 runs 16 residues. The CDR3 loop is CASSPRPTSGANVLTF. The CDR3 region has the DNA TGTGCCAGCAGCCCGCGACCGACTTCTGGGGCCAACGTCCTGACTTTC.

This clone was picked up a small number of times. CDR3 nucleotide sequence: TGTGCCAGCAGTCCCGGAGGGGCTGGAAACACCATATATTTT. Translated: CASSPGGAGNTIYF. This chain uses TRBV28 with TRBJ1-3, with D perhaps matching TRBD1 (5 bases). V was trimmed by 5 bases and J by 2 bases, leaving 10 bases between them. There are 14 residues in the CDR3. Germline V gene sequence: CDR1 MDHEN, CDR2 SYDVKM. Filled out from reference TRBV28 and TRBJ1-3, the complete variable domain reads DVKVTQSSRYLVKRTGEKVFLECVQDMDHENMFWYRQDPGLGLRLIYFSYDVKMKEKGDIPEGYSVSREKKERFSLILESASTNQTSMYLCASSPGGAGNTIYFGEGSWLTVV.